A single sample gave rise to the 27 T cell receptor beta chains below, sequenced in a study of blood T cell repertoires in COVID-19. Produced via immunoSEQ multiplex PCR; TCRdb's table is partial and in-frame only. The table shows about 210,000 clones, with under 90% occurring only once. Sample: peripheral blood. These receptors all come from a woman aged 40 to 50 with active or convalescent COVID-19.

V is TRBV9 and J is TRBJ1-6; TRBD1 is a possible D gene (6 bases). The CDR3 sequence is 17 residues long. CDR1 is SGDLS, CDR2 YYNGEE, per germline. V was pared by 4 bases and J by 7 bases, with 21 bases between. The CDR3 is CASSSQLGQLQNSPLHF. CDR3 bases: TGTGCCAGCAGCTCACAACTTGGACAGTTACAAAATTCACCCCTCCACTTT.

V and J are TRBV6-5 and TRBJ2-1; the D gene is possibly TRBD1 (6 bases). Germline V gene sequence: CDR1 MNHEY, CDR2 SVGAGI. CDR3 length: 13 amino acids. Deletions cut 4 bases from V and 6 bases from J, with 10 bases between. This CDR3 is CASSWGRSNEQFF. The CDR3 coding sequence is TGTGCCAGCAGTTGGGGGCGTTCCAATGAGCAGTTCTTC.

The V gene is TRBV4-3, the J gene TRBJ2-6; TRBD1 agrees at 9 bases. Per the germline V gene, CDR1 is LGHNA and CDR2 is YSLEER. CDR3 length: 17 residues. Unmatched junction bases numbered 6, after V lost 3 bases and J lost 3 bases. Here the CDR3 DNA reads TGCGCCAGCAGCCAGGGGACAGGGAGGAGTGGGGCCAACGTCCTGACTTTC. It codes for CASSQGTGRSGANVLTF.

The chain recombines TRBV5-1 with TRBJ2-2, with 8 bases that match TRBD1. After removal of 7 bases from V and 6 bases from J, the junction contained 8 bases not matched to a gene. The CDR3 length is 14 residues. The germline CDR1 and CDR2 sequences are SGHRS and YFSETQ. This chain's CDR3 is CASGQLDRAGELFF. CDR3 coding DNA: TGCGCCAGCGGACAACTGGACAGGGCCGGGGAGCTGTTTTTT. Based on the CDR3 plus reference TRBV5-1 and TRBJ2-2, the full variable domain is KAGVTQTPRYLIKTRGQQVTLSCSPISGHRSVSWYQQTPGQGLQFLFEYFSETQRNKGNFPGRFSGRQFSNSRSEMNVSTLELGDSALYLCASGQLDRAGELFFGEGSRLTVL.

The count of this clone is one. CDR3 DNA: TGTGCCAGCAGCCTACAGGGGACAGGGGGCGCCATTCAGTACTTC. This gives the protein CASSLQGTGGAIQYF. The gene calls are TRBV3-1 (or the pseudogene TRBV3-2) and TRBJ2-4; 12 bases agree with TRBD1. V was clipped by 4 bases and J by 9 bases; unmatched bases: 7. Germline V gene sequence: CDR1 LGHDT, CDR2 YNNKEL (reference sequence). CDR3 size: 15 residues.

This clone has at least ten counts. This chain connects TRBV20-1 to TRBJ2-5, with 10 bases aligning to TRBD1. V gave up 6 bases and J gave up 5 bases; unmatched junction bases: 0. This CDR3 has 11 residues. The germline CDR1 and CDR2 sequences are DFQATT and SNEGSKA (reference sequence). The CDR3 here is CSAGQGETQYF. The DNA of the CDR3 is TGCAGTGCGGGACAGGGGGAGACCCAGTACTTC.

The CDR3 nucleotides are TGTGCCAGCTTGGTCGGAGATACGCAGTATTTT. This codes for CASLVGDTQYF. The chain is built from TRBV18 and TRBJ2-3, with D hard to call. Germline V gives CDR1 KGHSH, CDR2 LQKENI. The CDR3 extends over 11 amino acids. Deletions cut 7 bases from V and 5 bases from J, with 7 bases between. Full variable domain (missing parts from reference TRBV18 and TRBJ2-3): NAGVMQNPRHLVRRRGQEARLRCSPMKGHSHVYWYRQLPEEGLKFMVYLQKENIIDESGMPKERFSAEFPKEGPSILRIQQVVRGDSAAYFCASLVGDTQYFGPGTRLTVL.

The V and J genes are TRBV24-1 and TRBJ2-5; 8 bases agree with TRBD1. Germline lookup yields CDR1 KGHDR and CDR2 SFDVKD. V dropped 4 bases and J dropped 1; count of bases not matched to a gene: 4. The CDR3 extends over 15 amino acids. As DNA, the CDR3 is TGTGCCACCAGTGAACCACAGGGGGGCCAAGAGACCCAGTACTTC. Protein: CATSEPQGGQETQYF.

This clone appeared a few times. In DNA form, the CDR3 reads TGTGCCAGTAGTCCCGGACAGGGTACGACACCCCTCCACTTT. Its protein product is CASSPGQGTTPLHF. The chain employs TRBV19 and TRBJ1-6, with 8 bases that match TRBD1. With V trimmed by 5 bases and J by 11 bases, 8 bases remained unmatched. The CDR3 has 14 amino acids. CDR1 LNHDA and CDR2 SQIVND come from the germline V gene (reference sequence).

The V call is TRBV9, the J call TRBJ2-7; D unresolved. Trimming took off 0 bases at V and 2 bases at J, with 15 bases between the two ends. The CDR3 loop spans 16 amino acids. From germline, CDR1 is SGDLS and CDR2 YYNGEE. This CDR3 is CASSVGPSLVPYEQYF. The DNA of the CDR3 is TGTGCCAGCAGCGTAGGCCCCAGCCTAGTACCCTACGAGCAGTACTTC.

V usage is TRBV5-4 and J usage is TRBJ1-3, with D unresolved. CDR1 and CDR2 from the germline V gene are SGHNT and YYREEE (reference sequence). CDR3 length: 14 amino acids. Trimming took 4 bases from V and 5 from J, leaving 13 bases between them. The CDR3 is CASSVETSRNTIYF. For the CDR3, the DNA is TGTGCCAGCAGCGTTGAGACTTCGAGAAACACCATATATTTT.

This chain connects TRBV28 to TRBJ2-5; D is uncertain. The CDR3 totals 13 residues. From germline, CDR1 is MDHEN and CDR2 SYDVKM. Trimming took off 6 bases at V and 2 bases at J, with 10 bases between the two ends. CDR3 coding DNA: TGTGCCAGCAGCTATCGTAGACAAGAGACCCAGTACTTC. Its protein is CASSYRRQETQYF.

The chain uses TRBV11-2 and TRBJ2-1; D is undetermined. Trimming stripped 4 bases from V and 7 bases from J, with 11 bases between. Looked up from germline, CDR1 is SGHAT and CDR2 is FQNNGV. The CDR3 is 13 residues long. The CDR3 DNA reads TGTGCCAGCAGCTATTCAGATCCAAATGAGCAGTTCTTC. It encodes CASSYSDPNEQFF.

This clone was seen only a few times. This chain joins TRBV2 and TRBJ2-3, with D perhaps TRBD1 (6 bases). The CDR3 contains 15 residues. Trimming removed 5 bases from V and 3 bases from J, with 15 bases in between. The V gene's germline CDR1 is SNHLY and CDR2 FYNNEI. The CDR3 DNA follows: TGTGCCAGCAGTCAACTTGCTACAGGGACAGATACGCAGTATTTT. Translated, it gives CASSQLATGTDTQYF.

This chain connects TRBV7-2 to TRBJ1-3; 9 bases map to TRBD1. This CDR3 comprises 15 residues. CDR1 SGHTA and CDR2 FQGNSA come from the germline V gene. V shed 6 bases and J 7 bases; nucleotides not matched to a gene: 10. For the CDR3, the DNA is TGTGCCAGCAGATTCGACAGGGGGGTAGAGAACACCATATATTTT. This encodes CASRFDRGVENTIYF.

This sequence joins TRBV14 and TRBJ2-7; possible D gene TRBD2, 5 bases. Germline CDR1 is SGHDN and CDR2 is FVKESK. V gave up 5 bases and J gave up 4 bases, with 9 bases separating them. The CDR3 covers 12 residues. CDR3 coding DNA: TGTGCCAGCAGCGAGGGCGGATACGAGCAGTACTTC. As protein: CASSEGGYEQYF.

V gene TRBV27 combines with J gene TRBJ1-5, with TRBD1 as a possible D gene (6 bases). V was shortened by 6 bases and J by 6 bases, with 9 bases between the two germline ends. The CDR3 contains 12 residues. CDR1 MNHEY and CDR2 SMNVEV come from the germline V gene (reference sequence). DNA for the CDR3: TGTGCCAGCAGCACAGGGTTTCAGCCCCAGCATTTT. The encoded protein is CASSTGFQPQHF.

The chain joins TRBV7-8 to TRBJ1-2; perhaps TRBD1 as D (6 bases). Trimming stripped 1 base from V and 7 bases from J, with 7 bases between. Germline V lookup: CDR1 SGHVS, CDR2 FQNEAQ. There are 12 residues in the CDR3. In DNA, the CDR3 is TGTGCCAGCAGCTTAGGAGGGGGTGGCTACACCTTC. As protein: CASSLGGGGYTF.

The rearrangement links TRBV18 to TRBJ2-3, with a possible D match to TRBD2 (5 bases). This CDR3 has 13 amino acids. Germline V lookup: CDR1 KGHSH, CDR2 LQKENI. V dropped 3 bases and J dropped 3 bases, with 7 bases sitting between them. CDR3 in amino acids: CASSPRGTDTQYF. The CDR3 nucleotides read TGTGCCAGCTCACCGAGAGGGACAGATACGCAGTATTTT.

This chain's CDR3 is CASSELGGGAEPQHF. CDR3 in DNA: TGTGCCAGCAGTGAATTGGGAGGTGGGGCGGAGCCCCAGCATTTT. V gene TRBV6-1 combines with J gene TRBJ1-5, with D possibly being TRBD1 (5 bases). With 2 bases removed from V and 8 bases from J, the gap between germline ends came to 16 bases. The CDR3 loop spans 15 amino acids. The germline CDR1 and CDR2 sequences are MNHNS and SASEGT.

The gene calls are TRBV27 and TRBJ1-2; TRBD1 aligns across 7 bases. The V gene end was trimmed by 6 bases and the J gene end by 8 bases; junction bases not matched to a gene: 12. CDR3 length equals 14 residues. Germline V gene data show CDR1 as MNHEY and CDR2 as SMNVEV (reference sequence). The CDR3: CASRSLDRPRGYTF. In nucleotides, the CDR3 is TGTGCCAGCAGATCCCTGGACAGGCCCCGGGGCTACACCTTC.

This clone was detected a few times. The chain has TRBV5-1 and TRBJ1-2, with 7 nucleotides matching TRBD1. CDR3 length: 13 residues. The trim removed 4 bases at V and 4 bases at J, leaving 4 bases unmatched. The germline gives CDR1 SGHRS, CDR2 YFSETQ. CDR3 DNA sequence: TGCGCCAGCAGCATGGGACAGCCCTATGGCTACACCTTC. Its translation is CASSMGQPYGYTF.

This clone was counted a few times. This chain joins TRBV27 and TRBJ1-6, with 9 bases fitting TRBD1. V dropped 7 bases and J dropped 9; count of bases not matched to a gene: 7. CDR1 MNHEY and CDR2 SMNVEV come from the germline V gene (reference sequence). CDR3 size: 14 residues. The CDR3 region has the DNA TGTGCCAGCACCTCCGGGACAGGGATTTCACCCCTCCACTTT. Translation: CASTSGTGISPLHF.

V usage is TRBV7-6 and J usage is TRBJ2-3, with a possible D match to TRBD2 (6 bases). Germline assignment: CDR1 SGHVS and CDR2 FNYEAQ. Trimming stripped 5 bases from V and 2 bases from J, with 8 bases between. The CDR3 is 13 amino acids. The CDR3 DNA is TGTGCCAGCAGCACGGGGGTCACAGATACGCAGTATTTT. This encodes CASSTGVTDTQYF.

The chain joins TRBV7-9 to TRBJ2-1; tentative D call: TRBD1 (5 bases). The CDR3 loop spans 12 amino acids. CDR1 and CDR2 from the germline V gene are SEHNR and FQNEAQ (reference sequence). V lost 5 bases to trimming and J lost 9 bases, with 11 bases between them. DNA for the CDR3: TGTGCCAGCAGCCCCACAGGCTTTGAGCAGTTCTTC. Amino acids: CASSPTGFEQFF. Using reference TRBV7-9 and TRBJ2-1 for the parts outside the CDR3, the full variable domain is DTGVSQNPRHKITKRGQNVTFRCDPISEHNRLYWYRQTLGQGPEFLTYFQNEAQLEKSRLLSDRFSAERPKGSFSTLEIQRTEQGDSAMYLCASSPTGFEQFFGPGTRLTVL.

V usage is TRBV18 and J usage is TRBJ2-1; D gene ambiguous. Trimming took 0 bases from V and 0 from J, leaving 9 bases between them. This CDR3 spans 16 amino acids. In germline, CDR1 is KGHSH, CDR2 LQKENI. The CDR3 reads CASSPPVQASYNEQFF. CDR3 coding DNA: TGTGCCAGCTCACCACCGGTTCAGGCCTCCTACAATGAGCAGTTCTTC. Based on the CDR3 plus reference TRBV18 and TRBJ2-1, the full variable domain is NAGVMQNPRHLVRRRGQEARLRCSPMKGHSHVYWYRQLPEEGLKFMVYLQKENIIDESGMPKERFSAEFPKEGPSILRIQQVVRGDSAAYFCASSPPVQASYNEQFFGPGTRLTVL.

This chain uses TRBV29-1 with TRBJ2-7; 8 bases fit TRBD2. This CDR3 contains 14 residues. The V gene's germline CDR1 is SQVTM and CDR2 ANQGSEA. The V segment lost 4 bases and the J segment 0 bases; nucleotides outside the gene matches: 5. The CDR3 DNA sequence: TGCAGCGTTGCGGAGCGGGGGACCTCCTACGAGCAGTACTTC. It specifies CSVAERGTSYEQYF.